Given below is one T cell receptor (beta chain) in context. A much larger clone differs by one base, so this may be a read error. TCR alpha and beta CDR3 regions were amplified from RNA using iRepertoire nested multiplex PCR. TCRdb fed the multiplex PCR reads into MiXCR, producing one record per CDR3 protein. The table shows 150,000 to 200,000 distinct CDR3 sequences, with about 31% occurring only once. Germline values: CDR1 DFQATT, CDR2 SNEGSKA (reference sequence). This CDR3 comprises 15 residues. V was cut by 0 bases and J by 7 bases, with 18 bases left in between. This entry is derived from a study of glioma-infiltrating T cells.

J is TRBJ1-2 and V is TRBV20-1, with D possibly TRBD1 on 6 matching bases. This sequence was found in a human donor with low-grade glioma or glioblastoma, undergoing nonglioma brain surgery, or in good health (not recorded which). Sequencing was done on a sample of glioma tissue, nonneoplastic brain tissue, or PBMCs (not recorded which). The CDR3 DNA reads TGCAGTGCTAGAGACACCTCGATCGGGGGCATTGGCTACACCTTC. Its protein is CSARDTSIGGIGYTF.